What follows are 20 T cell receptor beta chains derived from one specimen sequenced in a study of T-cell reconstitution after alpha-beta-depleted transplantation in children. Molecular barcoding with unique molecular identifiers was used for the TCRbeta library. One entry per CDR3 protein, called by TCRdb with MiXCR from the PCR reads. The sample includes 330,000 or so distinct CDR3 sequences, around 9.1% of them seen just once. Sequencing used PBMCs, obtained before TCRalphabeta/CD19-depleted stem cell transplant. These receptors were taken from a boy in the first two years of life with acute myeloid leukemia, due to receive a stem cell transplant.

This chain connects TRBV5-1 to TRBJ1-5; D remains unclear. The V end was cut by 3 bases, the J end by 3 bases, with 10 bases between. Per germline, CDR1 SGHRS and CDR2 YFSETQ. The CDR3 covers 14 residues. The CDR3 region has the DNA TGCGCCAGCAGCTCCGGGGAGAACAATCAGCCCCAGCATTTT. Protein product: CASSSGENNQPQHF. Full variable domain (missing parts from reference TRBV5-1 and TRBJ1-5): KAGVTQTPRYLIKTRGQQVTLSCSPISGHRSVSWYQQTPGQGLQFLFEYFSETQRNKGNFPGRFSGRQFSNSRSEMNVSTLELGDSALYLCASSSGENNQPQHFGDGTRLSIL.

This clonotype was seen many times. The gene calls are TRBV18 and TRBJ2-5, with TRBD1 matching 7 bases. CDR3 length: 16 residues. Per germline, CDR1 KGHSH and CDR2 LQKENI. Trimming took 3 bases from V and 2 from J; bases not matched to a gene: 9. Here the CDR3 DNA reads TGTGCCAGCTCACCCGTACAGGGGCGAGGTCAAGAGACCCAGTACTTC. Its protein is CASSPVQGRGQETQYF.

This clonotype was picked up many times. The chain joins TRBV28 to TRBJ2-7; perhaps TRBD1 as D (5 bases). The V and J ends lost 9 bases and 6 bases respectively, with 18 bases between them. Per the germline V gene, CDR1 is MDHEN and CDR2 is SYDVKM. The CDR3 is made up of 13 amino acids. In nucleotides, the CDR3 is TGTGCCAGAGTTTCAAAGGGGTTTCTCGAGCAGTACTTC. It translates to CARVSKGFLEQYF. Looking up the rest from reference TRBV28 and TRBJ2-7 gives the full variable domain: DVKVTQSSRYLVKRTGEKVFLECVQDMDHENMFWYRQDPGLGLRLIYFSYDVKMKEKGDIPEGYSVSREKKERFSLILESASTNQTSMYLCARVSKGFLEQYFGPGTRLTVT.

The rearrangement joins TRBV11-2 to TRBJ1-4; 12 bases line up with TRBD1. In germline, CDR1 is SGHAT, CDR2 FQNNGV. V dropped 2 bases and J dropped 7; count of bases not matched to a gene: 11. The CDR3 extends over 18 amino acids. The CDR3 is CASSLPLVRDRGREKLFF. DNA of the CDR3: TGTGCCAGCAGCTTACCCCTTGTCCGGGACAGGGGGCGTGAAAAACTGTTTTTT.

This clonotype has ten or more counts. CDR3 DNA sequence: TGCAGTGCTACCCTTCCCCGGGACAGGGGTCAGCGGACCCAGTACTTC. Protein product: CSATLPRDRGQRTQYF. This rearrangement joins TRBV20-1 to TRBJ2-5, with 10 positions matching TRBD1. V lost 4 bases to trimming and J lost 7 bases; unmatched junction nucleotides: 15. Germline CDR1 DFQATT, CDR2 SNEGSKA (reference sequence). The CDR3 extends over 16 amino acids.

In this sample, this clonotype turned up many times. J is TRBJ1-5 and V is TRBV6-5, with TRBD1 matching 8 bases. The length of the CDR3 is 15 residues. Germline V gene sequence: CDR1 MNHEY, CDR2 SVGAGI. The trim removed 0 bases at V and 4 bases at J, leaving 2 bases unmatched. The CDR3 DNA reads TGTGCCAGCAGTTACTCGGGACAGGAAAATCAGCCCCAGCATTTT. Protein: CASSYSGQENQPQHF.

This clonotype was recorded many times. The rearrangement joins TRBV6-5 to TRBJ1-2; 9 bases agree with TRBD1. The CDR3 loop spans 15 amino acids. J was trimmed by 5 bases and V by 0 bases; bases with no gene match: 4. Per germline, CDR1 MNHEY and CDR2 SVGAGI. CDR3 sequence reads: CASSYSTGGYYGYTF. CDR3 nucleotides: TGTGCCAGCAGTTACTCCACAGGGGGCTATTATGGCTACACCTTC.

In the case of this clonotype: A much larger clone is a single base away; this may be a read error. CDR3 loop: CASSPWDRGLMNTEAFF. CDR3 coding DNA: TGTGCCAGCAGTCCCTGGGACAGGGGATTAATGAACACTGAAGCTTTCTTT. The chain couples TRBV28 to TRBJ1-1; 10 bases fit TRBD1. After removal of 5 bases from V and 0 bases from J, the junction contained 9 bases not matched to a gene. The CDR3 is 17 amino acids. Germline V gene sequence: CDR1 MDHEN, CDR2 SYDVKM.

This clonotype was observed many times. The chain uses TRBV29-1 and TRBJ2-3; D is perhaps TRBD2 (5 bases). This CDR3 has 14 amino acids. Trimming stripped 3 bases from V and 4 bases from J, with 14 bases between. CDR1 is SQVTM, CDR2 ANQGSEA, per germline. Here the CDR3 reads CSVEGSRAADTQYF. The CDR3 bases are TGCAGCGTTGAGGGGAGTCGAGCAGCAGATACGCAGTATTTT.

The gene calls are TRBV10-1 and TRBJ2-4; perhaps TRBD2 as D (6 bases). V dropped 3 bases and J dropped 0 bases, with 15 bases sitting between them. Germline CDR1 reads WNHNN; CDR2 reads SYGVQD (reference sequence). The CDR3 sequence is 17 residues long. CDR3 nucleotide sequence: TGCGCCAGCAGTGAAGCCTCTAGCGACCTAGCCAAAAACATTCAGTACTTC. This codes for CASSEASSDLAKNIQYF.

This clonotype was counted between two and nine times. The chain recombines TRBV5-6 with TRBJ2-5; 9 nucleotides agree with TRBD1. This CDR3 has 16 amino acids. Looked up from germline, CDR1 is SGHDT and CDR2 is YYEEEE. J lost 0 bases, V lost 5 bases, and 8 bases had no gene match. DNA of the CDR3: TGTGCCAGCAGATCCACAGGGGGCGCGTACCAAGAGACCCAGTACTTC. It is translated as CASRSTGGAYQETQYF.

This clonotype was picked up one time. J is TRBJ2-7 and V is TRBV5-2; the table gives TRBD2 as D, unverified against the DNA. TRBV5-2 constitutes a pseudogene. CDR3 length: 12 amino acids. The CDR3, as DNA: TGTGCCATGGGCCGCGGGACCTACGAGCAGTACTTC. This gives the protein CAMGRGTYEQYF.

Many counts were recorded for this clonotype. The chain combines TRBV20-1 with TRBJ1-3; 9 bases align to TRBD1. This CDR3 contains 15 residues. Germline CDR1 reads DFQATT; CDR2 reads SNEGSKA (reference sequence). The V gene end was trimmed by 3 bases and the J gene end by 2 bases; junction bases not matched to a gene: 5. CDR3 bases: TGCAGTGCTAGGCCGGGACAGGGAACTGGAAACACCATATATTTT. The encoded protein is CSARPGQGTGNTIYF.

In its sample, this clonotype was seen many times. This chain joins TRBV5-1 and TRBJ1-2, with 10 bases aligning to TRBD1. CDR3 length: 16 residues. The ends lost 3 bases at V and 4 bases at J; junction bases unmatched: 9. CDR1 SGHRS and CDR2 YFSETQ come from the germline V gene. The CDR3 DNA sequence: TGCGCCAGCAGCTCGGCTCTCGGACAGGGGGTCTATGGCTACACCTTC. This codes for CASSSALGQGVYGYTF.

This clonotype was recorded many times. The V call is TRBV12-3 or TRBV12-4, the J call TRBJ2-5; 9 nucleotides match TRBD1. There are 14 residues in the CDR3. The V and J ends lost 6 bases and 7 bases, in that order; junction bases with no gene match: 9. The CDR3, as DNA: TGTGCCAGCAGCTCTTCGGGACAGGGAGGGACCCAGTACTTC. It encodes CASSSSGQGGTQYF.

This clonotype was counted ten times or more. The gene calls are TRBV19 and TRBJ2-5, with 8 bases fitting TRBD1. This CDR3 spans 15 amino acids. Germline values: CDR1 LNHDA, CDR2 SQIVND (reference sequence). With V trimmed by 3 bases and J by 4 bases, 7 bases remained unmatched. CDR3 sequence (DNA): TGTGCCAGTAGTATCGTCGGGACAGGTGGAGAGACCCAGTACTTC. This sequence encodes CASSIVGTGGETQYF.

At least ten counts were recorded for this clonotype. The chain carries TRBV5-1 and TRBJ2-2; 10 bases are a match to TRBD2. Germline V gene lookup returns CDR1 SGHRS and CDR2 YFSETQ. The CDR3 is 15 amino acids. V was pared by 6 bases and J by 5 bases, with 7 bases of the junction left unmatched. The CDR3, as DNA: TGCGCCAGCATCCGAACTAGCGGGGTTACCGGGGAGCTGTTTTTT. It specifies CASIRTSGVTGELFF.

The table lists this clonotype with many counts. The J gene is TRBJ2-1, the V gene TRBV27; maybe TRBD2 (6 bases). Germline-derived CDR1 and CDR2 are MNHEY and SMNVEV (reference sequence). Trimming took off 5 bases at V and 2 bases at J, with 13 bases between the two ends. The CDR3 is 15 amino acids. Here the CDR3 reads CASSPRLATYNEQFF. CDR3 DNA: TGTGCCAGCAGTCCTCGCCTAGCGACCTACAATGAGCAGTTCTTC.

The table lists this clonotype with many counts. The V and J genes are TRBV12-3 or TRBV12-4 and TRBJ1-1, with 9 bases fitting TRBD1. V was clipped by 3 bases and J by 1 base; unmatched bases: 3. The CDR3 runs to 15 residues. Here the CDR3 reads CASSFLGQGNTEAFF. CDR3 in DNA: TGTGCCAGCAGTTTTCTGGGACAGGGGAACACTGAAGCTTTCTTT.

J is TRBJ1-5 and V is TRBV6-2 or TRBV6-3; 7 bases map to TRBD1. The length of the CDR3 is 16 residues. Trimming took 9 bases from V and 6 from J; bases not matched to a gene: 17. CDR1 and CDR2 (germline): MNHEY, SVGEGT. CDR3 in DNA: TGTGCCAGTTCGGGATTTTTCCTCCCAGGGGGTCAGCCCCAGCATTTT. It codes for CASSGFFLPGGQPQHF.